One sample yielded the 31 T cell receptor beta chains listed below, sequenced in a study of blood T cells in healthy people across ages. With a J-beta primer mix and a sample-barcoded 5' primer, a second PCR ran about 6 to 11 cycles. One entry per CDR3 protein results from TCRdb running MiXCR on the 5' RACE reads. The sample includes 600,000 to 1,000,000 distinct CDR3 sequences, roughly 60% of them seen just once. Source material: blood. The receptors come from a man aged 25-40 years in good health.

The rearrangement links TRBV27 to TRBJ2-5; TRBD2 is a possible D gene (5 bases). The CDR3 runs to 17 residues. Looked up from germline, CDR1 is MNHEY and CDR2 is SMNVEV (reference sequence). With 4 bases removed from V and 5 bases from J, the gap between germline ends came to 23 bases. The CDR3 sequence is CASSSLVHPGKGETQYF. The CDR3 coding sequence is TGTGCCAGCAGTTCGTTGGTCCACCCGGGGAAGGGTGAGACCCAGTACTTC.

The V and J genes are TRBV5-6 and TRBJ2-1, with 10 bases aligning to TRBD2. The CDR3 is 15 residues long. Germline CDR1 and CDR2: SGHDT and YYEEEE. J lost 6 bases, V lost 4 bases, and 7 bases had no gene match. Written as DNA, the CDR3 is TGTGCCAGCAGCCTAACTAGCGGGGTCGTCAATGAGCAGTTCTTC. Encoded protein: CASSLTSGVVNEQFF.

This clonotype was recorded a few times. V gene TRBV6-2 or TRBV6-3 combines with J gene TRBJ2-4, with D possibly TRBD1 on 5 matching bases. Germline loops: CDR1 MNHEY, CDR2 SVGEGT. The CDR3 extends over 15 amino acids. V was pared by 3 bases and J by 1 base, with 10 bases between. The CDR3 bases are TGTGCCAGCAGTTATAGCCCAGGGGCCAAAAACATTCAGTACTTC. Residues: CASSYSPGAKNIQYF.

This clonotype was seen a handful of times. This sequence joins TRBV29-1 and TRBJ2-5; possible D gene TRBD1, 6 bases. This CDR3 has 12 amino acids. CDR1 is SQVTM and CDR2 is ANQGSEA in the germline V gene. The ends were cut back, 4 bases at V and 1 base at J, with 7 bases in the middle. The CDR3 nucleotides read TGCAGCGTTGGGACAGTCCAAGAGACCCAGTACTTC. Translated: CSVGTVQETQYF.

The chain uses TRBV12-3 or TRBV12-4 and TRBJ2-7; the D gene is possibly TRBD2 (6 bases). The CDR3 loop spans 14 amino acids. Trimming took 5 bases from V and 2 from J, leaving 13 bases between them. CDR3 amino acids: CASSHGSGTYEQYF. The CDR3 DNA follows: TGTGCCAGCAGTCATGGTAGCGGCACCTACGAGCAGTACTTC.

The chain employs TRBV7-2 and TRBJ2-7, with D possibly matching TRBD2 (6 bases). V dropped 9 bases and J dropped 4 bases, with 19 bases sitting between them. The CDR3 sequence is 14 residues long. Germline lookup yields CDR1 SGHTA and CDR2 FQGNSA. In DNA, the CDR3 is TGTGCCAGTTCGACCCAGGAGGGGCTTTACGAGCAGTACTTC. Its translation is CASSTQEGLYEQYF.

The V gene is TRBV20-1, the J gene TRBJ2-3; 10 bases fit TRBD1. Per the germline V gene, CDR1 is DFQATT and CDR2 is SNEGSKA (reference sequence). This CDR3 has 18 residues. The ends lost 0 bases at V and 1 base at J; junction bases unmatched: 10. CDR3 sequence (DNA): TGCAGTGCTAGAGATCTTATTTCCGGGACAGGGGGCACAGATACGCAGTATTTT. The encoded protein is CSARDLISGTGGTDTQYF.

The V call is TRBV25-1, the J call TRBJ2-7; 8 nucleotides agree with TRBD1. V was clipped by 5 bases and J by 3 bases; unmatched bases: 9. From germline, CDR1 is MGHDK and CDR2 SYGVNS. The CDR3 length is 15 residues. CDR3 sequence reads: CASSPGGQAHYEQYF. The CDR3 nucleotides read TGTGCCAGCAGTCCCGGGGGACAGGCTCACTACGAGCAGTACTTC.

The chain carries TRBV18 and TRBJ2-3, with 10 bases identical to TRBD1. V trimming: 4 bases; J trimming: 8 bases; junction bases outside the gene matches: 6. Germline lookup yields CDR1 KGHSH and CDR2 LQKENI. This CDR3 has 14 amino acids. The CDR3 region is CASSLGTGESTQYF. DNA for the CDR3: TGTGCCAGCTCACTGGGGACAGGGGAAAGTACGCAGTATTTT.

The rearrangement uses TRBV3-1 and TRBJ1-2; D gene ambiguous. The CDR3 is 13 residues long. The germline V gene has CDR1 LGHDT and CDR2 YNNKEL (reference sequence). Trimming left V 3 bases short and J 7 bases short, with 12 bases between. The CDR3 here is CASSHDTWFGYTF. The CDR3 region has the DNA TGTGCCAGCAGCCACGATACGTGGTTTGGCTACACCTTC. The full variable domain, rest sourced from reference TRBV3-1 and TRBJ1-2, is DTAVSQTPKYLVTQMGNDKSIKCEQNLGHDTMYWYKQDSKKFLKIMFSYNNKELIINETVPNRFSPKSPDKAHLNLHINSLELGDSAVYFCASSHDTWFGYTFGSGTRLTVV.

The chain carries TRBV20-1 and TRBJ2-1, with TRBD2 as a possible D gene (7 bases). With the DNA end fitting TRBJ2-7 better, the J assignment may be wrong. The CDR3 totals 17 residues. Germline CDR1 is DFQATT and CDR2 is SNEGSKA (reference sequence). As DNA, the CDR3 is TGCAGTGCTAGCTGGCCTAGCGGACAGAGCTCCTACAATGAGCAGTACTTC. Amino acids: CSASWPSGQSSYNEQYF.

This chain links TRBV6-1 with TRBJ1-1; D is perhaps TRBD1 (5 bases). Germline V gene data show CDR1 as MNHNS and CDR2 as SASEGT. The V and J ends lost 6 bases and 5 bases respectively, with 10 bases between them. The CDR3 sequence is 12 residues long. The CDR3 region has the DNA TGTGCCAGCAGGACCTGGGGGACTGAAGCTTTCTTT. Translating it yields CASRTWGTEAFF.

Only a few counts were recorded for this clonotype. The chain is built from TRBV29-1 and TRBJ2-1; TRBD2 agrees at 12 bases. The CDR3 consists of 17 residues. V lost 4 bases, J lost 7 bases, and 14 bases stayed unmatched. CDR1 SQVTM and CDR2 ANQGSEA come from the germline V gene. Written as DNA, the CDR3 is TGCAGCGTTGGGGGACCAGGACTAGCGGGGCCCCCGAATGAGCAGTTCTTC. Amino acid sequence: CSVGGPGLAGPPNEQFF.

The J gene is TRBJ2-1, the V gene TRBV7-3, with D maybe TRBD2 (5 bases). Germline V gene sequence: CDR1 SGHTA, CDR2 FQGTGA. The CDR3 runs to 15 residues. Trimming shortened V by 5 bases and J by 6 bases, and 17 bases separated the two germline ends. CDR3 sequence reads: CASSPSQQRTNEQFF. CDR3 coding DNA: TGTGCCAGCAGCCCAAGCCAGCAGCGGACCAATGAGCAGTTCTTC. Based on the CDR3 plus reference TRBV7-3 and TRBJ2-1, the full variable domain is GAGVSQTPSNKVTEKGKYVELRCDPISGHTALYWYRQSLGQGPEFLIYFQGTGAADDSGLPNDRFFAVRPEGSVSTLKIQRTERGDSAVYLCASSPSQQRTNEQFFGPGTRLTVL.

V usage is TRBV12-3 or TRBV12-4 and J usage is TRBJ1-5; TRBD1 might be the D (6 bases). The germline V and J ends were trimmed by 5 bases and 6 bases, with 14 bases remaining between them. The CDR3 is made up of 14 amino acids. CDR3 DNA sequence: TGTGCCAGCAGTACTACAGGGTTTGGTCAGCCCCAGCATTTT. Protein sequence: CASSTTGFGQPQHF.

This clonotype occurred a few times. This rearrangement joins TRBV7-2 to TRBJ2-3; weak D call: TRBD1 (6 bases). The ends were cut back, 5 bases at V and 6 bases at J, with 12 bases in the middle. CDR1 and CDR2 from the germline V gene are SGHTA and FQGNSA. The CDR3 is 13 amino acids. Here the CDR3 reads CASSPGVRDTQYF. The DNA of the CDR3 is TGTGCCAGCAGCCCAGGGGTTAGGGATACGCAGTATTTT.

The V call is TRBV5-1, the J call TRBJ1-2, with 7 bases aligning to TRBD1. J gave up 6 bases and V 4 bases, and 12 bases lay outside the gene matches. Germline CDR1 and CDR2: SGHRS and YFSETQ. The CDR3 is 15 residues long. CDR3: CASSRAAGGADGYTF. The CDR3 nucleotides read TGCGCCAGCAGCCGGGCGGCAGGGGGTGCCGATGGCTACACCTTC.

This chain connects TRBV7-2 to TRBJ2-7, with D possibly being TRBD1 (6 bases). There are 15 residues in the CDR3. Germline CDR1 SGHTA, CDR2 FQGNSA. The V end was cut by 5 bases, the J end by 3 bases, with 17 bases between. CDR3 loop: CASSRYGTLGYEQYF. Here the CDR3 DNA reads TGTGCCAGCAGCCGTTACGGGACACTAGGCTACGAGCAGTACTTC.

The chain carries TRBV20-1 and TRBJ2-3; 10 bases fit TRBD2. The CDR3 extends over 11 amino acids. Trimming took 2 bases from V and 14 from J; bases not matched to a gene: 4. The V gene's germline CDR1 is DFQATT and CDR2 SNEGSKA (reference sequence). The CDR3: CSARLAGGMYF. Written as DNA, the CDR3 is TGCAGTGCTAGATTAGCGGGGGGCATGTATTTT.

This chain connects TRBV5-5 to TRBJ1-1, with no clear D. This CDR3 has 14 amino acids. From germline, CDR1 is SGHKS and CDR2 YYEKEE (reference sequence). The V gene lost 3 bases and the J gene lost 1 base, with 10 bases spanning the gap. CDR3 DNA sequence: TGTGCCAGCAGCTCACCGTCTGGGAACACTGAAGCTTTCTTT. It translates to CASSSPSGNTEAFF.

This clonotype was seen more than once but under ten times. The CDR3 nucleotides read TGTGCCAGCAGCCTAGAGACAGGGGCAGATACGCAGTATTTT. It is translated as CASSLETGADTQYF. This chain connects TRBV4-2 to TRBJ2-3; TRBD1 aligns across 8 bases. Germline V lookup: CDR1 LGHNA, CDR2 YNFKEQ. V trimming: 4 bases; J trimming: 4 bases; junction bases outside the gene matches: 4. CDR3 length: 14 residues.

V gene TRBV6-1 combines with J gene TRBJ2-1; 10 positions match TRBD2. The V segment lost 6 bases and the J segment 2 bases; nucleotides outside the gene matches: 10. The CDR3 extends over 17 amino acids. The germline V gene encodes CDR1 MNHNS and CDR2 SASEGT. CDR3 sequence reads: CASSFWETSGPYNEQFF. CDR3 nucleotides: TGTGCCAGCAGCTTTTGGGAGACTAGCGGGCCCTACAATGAGCAGTTCTTC.

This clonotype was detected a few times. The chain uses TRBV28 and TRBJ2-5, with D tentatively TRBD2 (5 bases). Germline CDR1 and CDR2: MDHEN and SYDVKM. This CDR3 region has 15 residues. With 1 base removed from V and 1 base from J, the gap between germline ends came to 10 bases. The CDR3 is CASSLSTNSQETQYF. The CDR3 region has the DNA TGTGCCAGCAGTTTATCGACTAACTCCCAAGAGACCCAGTACTTC.

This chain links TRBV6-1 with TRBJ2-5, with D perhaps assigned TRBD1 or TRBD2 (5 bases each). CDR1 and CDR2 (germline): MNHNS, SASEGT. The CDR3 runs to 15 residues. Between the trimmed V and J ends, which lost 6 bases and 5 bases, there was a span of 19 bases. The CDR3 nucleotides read TGTGCCAGCAGCCTCCGGGACCCCCTAGGGGAGACCCAGTACTTC. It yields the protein CASSLRDPLGETQYF.

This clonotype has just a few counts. This chain's CDR3 is CSVWRGASTDTQYF. CDR3 nucleotides: TGCAGCGTTTGGAGAGGTGCTAGCACAGATACGCAGTATTTT. The chain uses TRBV29-1 and TRBJ2-3, with D uncertain. V was clipped by 5 bases and J by 0 bases, with 12 bases between them. There are 14 residues in the CDR3. Germline CDR1 SQVTM, CDR2 ANQGSEA.

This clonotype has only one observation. The DNA for the CDR3 is TGTGCCAGCGGGCGGACAGGGCGCAATGAAAAACTGTTTTTT. Amino acids: CASGRTGRNEKLFF. The chain joins TRBV6-6 to TRBJ1-4, with 8 bases identical to TRBD1. This CDR3 comprises 14 residues. CDR1 MNHNY and CDR2 SVGAGI come from the germline V gene (reference sequence). With V trimmed by 8 bases and J by 5 bases, 7 bases remained unmatched.

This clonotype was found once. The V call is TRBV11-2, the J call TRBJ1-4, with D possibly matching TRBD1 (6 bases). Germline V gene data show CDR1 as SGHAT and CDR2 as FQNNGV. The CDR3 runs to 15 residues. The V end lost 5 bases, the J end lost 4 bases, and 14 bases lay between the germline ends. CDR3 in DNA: TGTGCCAGCAGCCAAGGGGGGGGGATTAATGAAAAACTGTTTTTT. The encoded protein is CASSQGGGINEKLFF.

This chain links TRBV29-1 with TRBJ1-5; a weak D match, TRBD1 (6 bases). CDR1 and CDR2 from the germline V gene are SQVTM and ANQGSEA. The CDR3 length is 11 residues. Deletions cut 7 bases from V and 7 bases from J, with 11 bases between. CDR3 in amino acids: CSGGGGQPQHF. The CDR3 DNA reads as TGCAGCGGGGGAGGGGGGCAGCCCCAGCATTTT.

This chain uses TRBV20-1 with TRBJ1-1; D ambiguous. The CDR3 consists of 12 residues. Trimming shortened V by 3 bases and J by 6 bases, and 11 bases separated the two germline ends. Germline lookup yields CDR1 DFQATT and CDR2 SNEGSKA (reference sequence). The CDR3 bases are TGCAGTGCTAGCGCTGGCAGACCTGAAGCTTTCTTT. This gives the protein CSASAGRPEAFF.

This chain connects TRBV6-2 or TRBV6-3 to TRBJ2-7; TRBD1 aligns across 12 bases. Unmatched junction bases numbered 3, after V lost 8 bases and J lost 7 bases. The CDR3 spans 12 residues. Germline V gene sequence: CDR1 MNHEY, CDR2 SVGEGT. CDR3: CASWDRGLEQYF. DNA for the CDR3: TGTGCCAGCTGGGACAGGGGGCTTGAGCAGTACTTC.

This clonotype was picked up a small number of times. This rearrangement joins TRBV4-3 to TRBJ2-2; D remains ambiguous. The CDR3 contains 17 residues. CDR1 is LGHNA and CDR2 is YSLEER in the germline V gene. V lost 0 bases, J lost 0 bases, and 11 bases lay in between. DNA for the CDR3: TGCGCCAGCAGCCAAGATATCCCCAGGCCGAACACCGGGGAGCTGTTTTTT. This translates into CASSQDIPRPNTGELFF.